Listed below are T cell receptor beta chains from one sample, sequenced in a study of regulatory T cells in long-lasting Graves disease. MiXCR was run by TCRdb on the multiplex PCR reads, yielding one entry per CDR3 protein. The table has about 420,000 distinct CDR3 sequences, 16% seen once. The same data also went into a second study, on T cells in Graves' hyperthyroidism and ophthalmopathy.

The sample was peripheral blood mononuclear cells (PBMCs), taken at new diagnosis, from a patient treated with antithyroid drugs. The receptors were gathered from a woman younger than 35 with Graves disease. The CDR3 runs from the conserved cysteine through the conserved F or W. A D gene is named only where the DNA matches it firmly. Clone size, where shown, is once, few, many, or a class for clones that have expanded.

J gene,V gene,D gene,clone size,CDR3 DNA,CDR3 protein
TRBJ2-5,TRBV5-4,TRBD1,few,TGTGCCAGCAGCGCAACCGGGACAGGGGGTGAGACCCAGTACTTC,CASSATGTGGETQYF
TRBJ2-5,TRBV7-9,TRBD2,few,TGTGCCAGCAGCTTGGCCGCGGGGGAAAGGACCCAGTACTTC,CASSLAAGERTQYF
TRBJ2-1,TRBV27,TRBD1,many,TGTGCCAGCAGGGGGACAGGGGGTAAGGTAGAGTTCTTC,CASRGTGGKVEFF
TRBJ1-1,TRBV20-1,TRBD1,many,TGCAGTGCTCCTAGGGGGCGCCGGGGACGGACTGAAGCTTTCTTT,CSAPRGRRGRTEAFF
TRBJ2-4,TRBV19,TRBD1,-,TGTGCCAGTACCAGGGACAGGGGTTACATTCAGTACTTC,CASTRDRGYIQYF
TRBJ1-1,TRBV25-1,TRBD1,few,TGTGCCAGCAGTGACCCACAGGGGGCGGGAACTGAAGCTTTCTTT,CASSDPQGAGTEAFF
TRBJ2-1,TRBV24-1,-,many,TGTGCCACCAGTGATTCCGGACTGGCGAGCTCCTACAATGAGCAGTTCTTC,CATSDSGLASSYNEQFF
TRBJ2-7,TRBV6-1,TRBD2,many,TGTGCCAGCGAACTAGCGGGAGGGCCGAACGAGCAGTACTTC,CASELAGGPNEQYF
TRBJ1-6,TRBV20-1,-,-,TGCAGTGCTAGAGATAGGTATCAGCCCACGAGCTCCTATAATTCACCCCTCCACTTT,CSARDRYQPTSSYNSPLHF
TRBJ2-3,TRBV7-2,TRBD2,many,TGTGCCAGCAGCCCCAACTTCTCAGGACTAGCGGGAGCGGGGGGCGGATCAGATACGCAGTATTTT,CASSPNFSGLAGAGGGSDTQYF
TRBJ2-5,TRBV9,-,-,TGTGCCAGCAGCGTAATGGATAAAGAGACCCAGTACTTC,CASSVMDKETQYF
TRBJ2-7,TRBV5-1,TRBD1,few,TGCGCCAGCAGCTCACAGGGGGCCCCTTCCTACGAGCAGTACTTC,CASSSQGAPSYEQYF
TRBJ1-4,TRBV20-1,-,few,TGCAGTGCCTCCCGGGACGCGGGTAATGAAAAACTGTTTTTT,CSASRDAGNEKLFF
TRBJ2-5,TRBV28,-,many,TGTGCCAGCAGTTTCGACAGTCAAGAGACCCAGTACTTC,CASSFDSQETQYF
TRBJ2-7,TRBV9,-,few,TGTGCCAGCAGCCCCAGCCCAGGGGACTACGAGCAGTACTTC,CASSPSPGDYEQYF
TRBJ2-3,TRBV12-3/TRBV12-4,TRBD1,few,TGTGCCAGCAGTTTACGAGACAGGGTGGGGGTCACAGATACGCAGTATTTT,CASSLRDRVGVTDTQYF
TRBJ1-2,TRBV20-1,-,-,TGCAGTGCTAGAGATCTAGGAAAGGTGCCCTACACCTTC,CSARDLGKVPYTF
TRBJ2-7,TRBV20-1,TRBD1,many,TGCAGTCCCGGGGCCGGGGACAGGGTACCCTACGAGCAGTACTTC,CSPGAGDRVPYEQYF
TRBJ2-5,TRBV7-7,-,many,TGTGCTAGCAGCTTAGGTCCACAGGGTACGGAGACCCAGTACTTC,CASSLGPQGTETQYF
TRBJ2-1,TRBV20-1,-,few,TGCAGTGCTATCCTACCTCGGGGGAGCTACAATGAGCAGTTCTTC,CSAILPRGSYNEQFF
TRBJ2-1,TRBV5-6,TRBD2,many,TGTGCCAGCAGCGGGGGACTAGCGGGAGGAACCTACAATGAGCAGTTCTTC,CASSGGLAGGTYNEQFF
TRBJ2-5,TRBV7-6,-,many,TGTGCCAGCAGCTTAGGGCAGACCCCCGGGACCCAGTACTTC,CASSLGQTPGTQYF
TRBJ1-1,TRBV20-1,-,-,TGCAGTGCTAGAGACGGCATGAACACTGAAGCTTTCTTT,CSARDGMNTEAFF
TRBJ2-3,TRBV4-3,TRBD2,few,TGCGCCAGCAGCCAGGGTGGTAGCGGGACCACAGATACGCAGTATTTT,CASSQGGSGTTDTQYF
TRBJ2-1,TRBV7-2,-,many,TGTGCCAGCAGCTTAGCGACCGGGACGTACAATGAGCAGTTCTTC,CASSLATGTYNEQFF
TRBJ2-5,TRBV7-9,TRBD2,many,TGTGCCAGCAGCTTAGTATATCGGACTAGCGGGAGGGCCGGGGAAGAGACCCAGTACTTC,CASSLVYRTSGRAGEETQYF
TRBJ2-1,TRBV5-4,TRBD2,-,TGTGCCAGCAGTGCACTAGCGGACAATGAGCAGTTCTTC,CASSALADNEQFF
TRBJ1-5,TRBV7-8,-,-,TGTGCCAGCAGCTTAGCGTACAGGAGCAATCAGCCCCAGCATTTT,CASSLAYRSNQPQHF
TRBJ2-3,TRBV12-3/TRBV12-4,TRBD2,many,TGTGCCAGCACTCTAAAGGGGAGGGCTAGCGGGAGCCCCGCAGATACGCAGTATTTT,CASTLKGRASGSPADTQYF
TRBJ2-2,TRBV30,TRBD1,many,TGTGCCTGGATGGACGTTGCGGGGACAGGGGACACCGGGGAGCTGTTTTTT,CAWMDVAGTGDTGELFF
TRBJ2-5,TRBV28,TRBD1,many,TGTGCCAGCAGACCCGGACAGGGGCGAGAGACCCAGTACTTC,CASRPGQGRETQYF
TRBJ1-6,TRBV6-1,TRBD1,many,TGTGCCAGCAGTAAGGGGGCGCGTAATTCACCCCTCCACTTT,CASSKGARNSPLHF
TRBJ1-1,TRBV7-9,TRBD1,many,TGTGCCAGCAGTTCCCGGGACAGGAACACTGAAGCTTTCTTT,CASSSRDRNTEAFF
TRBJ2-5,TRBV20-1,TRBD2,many,TGCAGTGCTAGAGATCGGCCGGGACTAGCGGGAGGGGTGGGGGAGACCCAGTACTTC,CSARDRPGLAGGVGETQYF
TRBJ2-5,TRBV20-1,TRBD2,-,TGCAGTGCTAGAGATATGAGCGGGAGCGAAGAGACCCAGTACTTC,CSARDMSGSEETQYF
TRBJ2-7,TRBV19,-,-,TGTGCCAGTAGTATTCAGAGCTCCTACGAGCAGTACTTC,CASSIQSSYEQYF
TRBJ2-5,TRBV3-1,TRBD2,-,TGTGCCAGCAGCCAACTTTCGCGGGAGGGCCTGGCAGAGACCCAGTACTTC,CASSQLSREGLAETQYF
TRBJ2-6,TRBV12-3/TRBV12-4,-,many,TGTGCCAGCAGCAAAACACAGGGATTCTCTGGGGCCAACGTCCTGACTTTC,CASSKTQGFSGANVLTF
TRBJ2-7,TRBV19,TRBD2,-,TGTGCCAGTAGTATCGGGACTAGCGGGAGTCCCTACGAGCAGTACTTC,CASSIGTSGSPYEQYF
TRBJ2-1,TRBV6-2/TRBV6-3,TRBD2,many,TGTGCCAGCAGAAGGGGGACTAGCGGGAGGTATTACAATGAGCAGTTCTTC,CASRRGTSGRYYNEQFF
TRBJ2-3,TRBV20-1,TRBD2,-,TGCAGTGCCCATCTAGCGGGGATCACAGATACGCAGTATTTT,CSAHLAGITDTQYF
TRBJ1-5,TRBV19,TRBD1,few,TGTGCCAGTAGCAGAACAGGGGGCAGCCAGCCCCAGCATTTT,CASSRTGGSQPQHF